The clone carrying this T cell receptor (beta chain) was observed once. Its specificity is unknown. The germline gives CDR1 GTSNPN, CDR2 SVGIG (reference sequence). V dropped 2 bases and J dropped 8; count of bases not matched to a gene: 6. This CDR3 has 14 amino acids. The data originate from a study of a mutant IDH1 vaccine in newly diagnosed glioma. Looking at the study overall: The study started vaccination 4-6 weeks after radiotherapy alone, or with temozolomide cycles. The therapy given earlier, which was standard therapy, consisted of radiotherapy, temozolomide, or both, and most of the patients received both. Study-level points and caveats: Pseudoprogression showed no apparent link to changes in top peripheral T cell clonotypes.

Time point given: week 11, during vaccination. In every dose of vaccine, 300 ug of mutant IDH1 20-mer peptide was given alongside topical imiquimod. Sequenced by immunoSEQ multiplex PCR; TCRdb stores in-frame clones only, minus some. The sample contains about 60,000 clones, 70% to 85% of which appear only once. The rearrangement uses TRBV30 and TRBJ1-2, with 12 bases fitting TRBD1. The sequence was collected from a woman aged 45-65 years with glioma. The source material was PBMCs, sampled from a glioma patient whose treatment included an IDH1 peptide vaccine. CDR3 in amino acids: CAWSPGQGAGGYTF. CDR3 DNA sequence: TGTGCCTGGAGTCCGGGACAGGGGGCGGGAGGCTACACCTTC.